This TCR beta chain was obtained from a study of shared clonotypes between healthy human individuals. Method: immunoSEQ multiplex PCR; TCRdb's copy keeps in-frame clones and lacks some. The top ten hold under 0.06% of the sample, which has under 650,000 clones, 90% to 97% seen once. The CDR3 has 14 amino acids. Germline CDR1 is MDHEN and CDR2 is SYDVKM. The trim removed 5 bases at V and 6 bases at J, leaving 6 bases unmatched. As to this clone: The antigen is not known.

Points from the study as a whole: The small donor group covered limited genetic and exposure diversity. Generation probabilities of non-shared clonotypes were lower (relative to those shared by all four donors).

The sequencing input was naive CD4+ T cells sorted from blood. The sample's subset: CD45RA+ positively selected. The chain is built from TRBV28 and TRBJ1-5; 8 bases are shared with TRBD1. The receptor comes from a woman aged 25 to 45 in good health. CDR3 region: CASSQRTGPQPQHF. The CDR3, as DNA: TGTGCCAGCAGTCAGCGGACAGGGCCTCAGCCCCAGCATTTT.